This T cell receptor beta chain comes out of a study of T-cell reconstitution after alpha-beta-depleted transplantation in children. Construction of the TCRbeta library involved unique molecular identifiers. TCRdb used MiXCR to reprocess the PCR reads, holding one entry per CDR3 protein. The table includes under 450,000 distinct CDR3 sequences, around 16% detected once. General study results and limits: T-cell counts and diversity were attributed mostly to newly produced T cells one year after transplant. Several hundred expanded graft clones reportedly gave rise to the alpha-beta T cells present about two months after transplant. Some patients showed high day-60 TCRbeta diversity, which derived from surviving recipient T cells and thymic progenitors.

Comments on this clonotype: Its antigen is unknown.

Trimming removed 4 bases from V and 4 bases from J; junction bases left unmatched: 6. This CDR3 region has 14 residues. Germline-derived CDR1 and CDR2 are SNHLY and FYNNEI. The receptor was derived from a boy less than two years old who had a stem cell transplant for Wiskott-Aldrich syndrome, so the T cells may come from the graft donor. V usage is TRBV2 and J usage is TRBJ1-1; 7 nucleotides line up with TRBD1. Sample: PBMCs, mostly from graft donor cells, taken 360 days after TCRalphabeta/CD19-depleted stem cell transplant. CDR3 in amino acids: CASSATGVSTEAFF. The CDR3, as DNA: TGTGCCAGCAGTGCTACAGGGGTTAGCACTGAAGCTTTCTTT.